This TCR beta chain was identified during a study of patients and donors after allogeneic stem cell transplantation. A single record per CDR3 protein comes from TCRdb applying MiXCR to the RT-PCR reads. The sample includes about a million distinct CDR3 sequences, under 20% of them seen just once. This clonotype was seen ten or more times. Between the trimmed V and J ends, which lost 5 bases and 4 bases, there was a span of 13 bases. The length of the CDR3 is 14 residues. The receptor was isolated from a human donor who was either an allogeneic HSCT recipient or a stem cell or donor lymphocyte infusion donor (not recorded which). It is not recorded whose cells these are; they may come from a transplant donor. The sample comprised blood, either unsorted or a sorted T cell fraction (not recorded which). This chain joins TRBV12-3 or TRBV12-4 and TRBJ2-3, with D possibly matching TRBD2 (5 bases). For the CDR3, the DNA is TGTGCCAGCAGTACTACTAGAGGCGCAGATACGCAGTATTTT. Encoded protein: CASSTTRGADTQYF.